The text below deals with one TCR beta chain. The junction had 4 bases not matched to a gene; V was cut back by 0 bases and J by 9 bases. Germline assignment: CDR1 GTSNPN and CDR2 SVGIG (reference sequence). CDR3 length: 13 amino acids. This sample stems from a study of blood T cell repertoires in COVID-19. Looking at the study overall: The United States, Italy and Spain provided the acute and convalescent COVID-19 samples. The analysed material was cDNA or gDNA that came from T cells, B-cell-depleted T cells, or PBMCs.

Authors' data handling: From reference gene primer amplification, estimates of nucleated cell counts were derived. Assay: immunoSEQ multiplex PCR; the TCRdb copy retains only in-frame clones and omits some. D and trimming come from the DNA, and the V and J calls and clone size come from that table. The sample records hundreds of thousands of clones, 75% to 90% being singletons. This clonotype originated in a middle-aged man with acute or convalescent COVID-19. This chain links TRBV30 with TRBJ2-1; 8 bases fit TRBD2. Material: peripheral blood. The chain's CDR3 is CAWSVLAGIEQFF. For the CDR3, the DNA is TGTGCCTGGAGTGTGTTAGCGGGAATTGAGCAGTTCTTC.